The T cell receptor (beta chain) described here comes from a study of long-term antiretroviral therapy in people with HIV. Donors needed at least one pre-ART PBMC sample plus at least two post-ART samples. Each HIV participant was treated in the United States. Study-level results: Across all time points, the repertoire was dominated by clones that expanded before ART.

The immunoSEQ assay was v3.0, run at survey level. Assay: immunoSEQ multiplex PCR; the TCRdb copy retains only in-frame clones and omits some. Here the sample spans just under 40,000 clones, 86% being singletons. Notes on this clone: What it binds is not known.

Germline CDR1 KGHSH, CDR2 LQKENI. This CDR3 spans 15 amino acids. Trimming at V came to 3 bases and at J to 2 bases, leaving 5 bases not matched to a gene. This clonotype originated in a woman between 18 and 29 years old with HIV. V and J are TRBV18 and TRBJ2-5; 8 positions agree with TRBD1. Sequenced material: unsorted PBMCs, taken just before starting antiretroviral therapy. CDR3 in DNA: TGTGCCAGCTCACCCTCCGACAGGGGACAAGAGACCCAGTACTTC. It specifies CASSPSDRGQETQYF.